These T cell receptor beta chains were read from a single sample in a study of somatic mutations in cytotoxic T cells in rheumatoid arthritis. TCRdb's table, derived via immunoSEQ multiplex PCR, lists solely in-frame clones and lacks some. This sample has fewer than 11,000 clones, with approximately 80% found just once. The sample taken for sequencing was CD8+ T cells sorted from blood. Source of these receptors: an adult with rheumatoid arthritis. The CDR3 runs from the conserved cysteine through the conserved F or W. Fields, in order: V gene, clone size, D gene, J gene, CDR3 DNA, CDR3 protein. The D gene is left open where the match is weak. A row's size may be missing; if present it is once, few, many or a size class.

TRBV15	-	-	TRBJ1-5	TGTGCCACCGGAGGGTCTGCCAATCAGCCCCAGCATTTT	CATGGSANQPQHF
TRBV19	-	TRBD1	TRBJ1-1	TGTGCCAGTAGTAAGGTACCATTTCACAGGGGAATATCCACTGAAGCTTTCTTT	CASSKVPFHRGISTEAFF
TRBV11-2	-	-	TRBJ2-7	TGTGCCAGCAGCCGGAACCTCGGACGGGAACAATACGAGCAGTACTTC	CASSRNLGREQYEQYF
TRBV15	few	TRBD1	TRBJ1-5	TGTGCCACCAGCAGTCTAGGGGGCCCTCAGCCCCAGCATTTT	CATSSLGGPQPQHF
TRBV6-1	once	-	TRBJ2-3	TGTGCCAGCAGTGATCGGGGACTTCCAGATACGCAGTATTTT	CASSDRGLPDTQYF
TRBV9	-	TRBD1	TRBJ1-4	TGTGCCAGCAGCCCTTCTCTAGGGACAGTCACTGAAAAACTGTTTTTT	CASSPSLGTVTEKLFF
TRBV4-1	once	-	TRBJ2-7	TGCGCCAGCAGCCAAAACGCCGGGAAGCAGTACTTC	CASSQNAGKQYF
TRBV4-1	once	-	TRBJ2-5	TGCGCCAGCAGCCAAGTAGGGAGCCAAGAGACCCAGTACTTC	CASSQVGSQETQYF
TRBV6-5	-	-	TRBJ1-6	TGTGCCAGCAGTTACTCGGAGAGGTATAATTCACCCCTCCACTTT	CASSYSERYNSPLHF
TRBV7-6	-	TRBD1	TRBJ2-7	TGTGCCAGCAGCCCCATGGCCGGGACAGCCTTACTACGGGAGCAGTACTTC	CASSPMAGTALLREQYF
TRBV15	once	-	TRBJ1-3	TGTGCCACCAGCAGAGACAGGTTCTCTGGAAACACCATATATTTT	CATSRDRFSGNTIYF
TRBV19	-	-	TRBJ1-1	TGTGCCAGTAGTCCAGCTGTGGGACAATGGAACACTGAAGCTTTCTTT	CASSPAVGQWNTEAFF
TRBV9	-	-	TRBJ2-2	TGTGCCAGCAGCGGCCCCGGGGAGCTGTTTTTT	CASSGPGELFF
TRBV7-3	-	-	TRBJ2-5	TGTGCCAGCAGCTTACTGGGGGGGCTGCGAGAGACCCAGTACTTC	CASSLLGGLRETQYF
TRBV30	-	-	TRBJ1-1	TGTGCCTGGAGTGTACGGGTGGGGTGGACCACATCCATGAACACTGAAGCTTTCTTT	CAWSVRVGWTTSMNTEAFF
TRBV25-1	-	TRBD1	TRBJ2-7	TGTGCCAGCCGACAGGGGTCCTACGAGCAGTACTTC	CASRQGSYEQYF